This paragraph covers one T cell receptor (beta chain) sequence. Its specific antigen is unknown. There are no base qualities to consult, and no much larger clone falls within one base. Each donor gave one peripheral blood draw, approximately 120 mL on average, collected into heparinised tubes. A BD FACSAria II and a panel including CD45RO, CCR7, CD25, CD127, CD95 and CD27 were used to sort naive, central memory, regulatory and stem cell-like memory CD4+ T cells. Every sorted population had a purity above 95%. Right away, PBMCs were isolated by Lymphoprep density gradient centrifugation and were stained directly, with no culture step. So that batch effects would be minimized, each experiment stained and sorted samples in pairs, pairing one healthy donor with one patient. All of the isolated RNA was reverse transcribed with the High Capacity cDNA Reverse Transcription Kit, so expressed TCRB transcripts were sequenced. Naive, central memory and regulatory T cell samples underwent deep immunoSEQ sequencing, averaging around 3.7 million total reads per sample. After sorted cells were lysed in RLT buffer, RNA was extracted with DNase-treated RNeasy Micro or Mini kits, with the choice depending on cell number. Each cell subset was processed on its own to prevent cross-contamination, while patient and healthy donor samples were processed together. TCRB sequences were amplified from cDNA with the immunoSEQ multiplex PCR, producing 87-bp fragments spanning the CDR3 region. Sequencing of the amplicons was performed on the Illumina HiSeq platform. The original methods were these. PCR bias was computationally corrected using synthetic template baselines, reads within Hamming distance 2 were collapsed, and singletons that could not be merged were discarded. Reads were aligned to IMGT to assign V, D and J genes, CDR3 length, and insertions or deletions at six rearrangement sites. Within each subset, clonotype counts were normalized to sorted cell number, after which true diversity and Gini coefficients were computed with the tcR R package. Repertoire sharing was quantified using the overlap coefficient calculated on TCRB nucleotide sequences. Out-of-frame TCRB sequences from naive cells were analyzed to stand in for the pre-selection repertoire. TCRdb took over this immuneACCESS table, retaining in-frame rearrangements with V and J assigned. Such tables are incomplete; in checked studies, under half of the missing clones stem from an unresolved V gene, and the remainder is unexplained. The V and J calls and clone size are taken from that table; D and trimming were inferred from the DNA. The table for this sample lists about 270,000 clones; roughly an eighth of them were counted only once. The ten largest clones represent 0.017% of the sample.

This sample was included in a study of beta chain features in type 1 diabetes (dated by TCRdb to 2017 to 2018). The study in broad terms: Mean age, gender distribution, total cell number and subset yield did not differ between patients and healthy donors. Across all samples, approximately 100 million sorted cells were examined, and cell number per subset correlated strongly with RNA yield. The study compared TCRB repertoires of sorted circulating CD4+ T cell subsets between recently diagnosed type 1 diabetes patients and matched healthy donors. Regulatory and stem cell-like memory subsets were isolated from only 8 patients and roughly eight healthy donors, whereas naive and central memory subsets came from all 30 or so donors.

The germline V gene specifies SGHTA as CDR1 and FQGNSA as CDR2. Measured from the cysteine to the phenylalanine, the CDR3 is 15 residues long. The retained sequence is limited to the CDR3, 45 bases, with the frame set at the first base. V drops 5 bases and J drops 2 bases, leaving 15 bases in between. Paper-wide results and their limitations: Type 1 diabetes patients showed a moderate but significant shortening of TCRB CDR3 length in all four CD4+ subsets. Patients with type 1 diabetes made fewer insertions and deleted more nucleotides at VDJ recombination sites, implying thymic rearrangement abnormalities. Naive, central memory and regulatory TCRB repertoires appeared to be more alike among patients than among healthy donors. Because small numbers of individuals were included in the HLA sub-analyses, any influence of HLA type on TCRB rearrangement was left unresolved. Shorter templates might be favored by PCR, yet because patient and control samples were amplified and corrected together, any such skew would affect both groups equally. Because cDNA was sequenced instead of genomic DNA, activated cells with high expression could be over-represented, although the groups did not differ in activation or CD3 levels.

The source of this sequence is a man under 40 with type 1 diabetes. Recombination joined TRBV7-2 with TRBJ1-2; the D gene identity is not certain. The sequenced sample consisted of naive CD4+ T cells from blood. The sample's cell subset or site label, in plain terms: true naive CD4+ T cells. The CDR3 protein sequence reads: CASSKITAGNYGYTF. The nucleotide sequence reads TGTGCCAGCAGCAAAATTACGGCGGGGAACTATGGCTACACCTTC.